This TCR beta chain derives from a study of cytomegalovirus exposure and HLA in healthy donors. The CDR3 has 17 residues. Trimming took off 1 base at V and 4 bases at J, with 14 bases between the two ends. The germline CDR1 and CDR2 sequences are SGHDN and FVKESK. PCR involved 60 Vbeta and 13 Jbeta primers. Clones were sequenced by immunoSEQ multiplex PCR, and TCRdb holds only the in-frame ones, with some missing. Of roughly 160,000 clones in the sample, 80% were seen once. The chain has TRBV14 and TRBJ1-6, with TRBD1 as a possible D gene (5 bases). Input material: PBMCs. The clonotype originates from a woman aged 50 to 60 in good health and CMV-seronegative. The CDR3: CASSQVAPPGYNSPLHF. CDR3 DNA: TGTGCCAGCAGCCAAGTTGCCCCACCAGGGTATAATTCACCCCTCCACTTT.